Below are 27 T cell receptor beta chains sequenced from a single sample in a study of blood T cell repertoires in COVID-19 (dated by TCRdb to between 2020 and 2021). Receptors were amplified or captured by the immunoSEQ multiplex PCR assay. TCRdb stores this immuneACCESS table with in-frame sequences only. Part of the clones is absent; in the studies checked, under half of the shortfall reflects unresolved V genes, and no reason is known for the rest. The sample data list more than 100,000 clones, and roughly 83% of these were observed just once. The top ten clones comprise about 12% of the sample. Sequencing was done on a sample of peripheral blood. The receptor source for this set is a woman in her 30s who had recovered from COVID-19.

The rearrangement joins TRBV3-1 (or the pseudogene TRBV3-2) to TRBJ2-1, with D possibly matching TRBD2 (6 bases). CDR1 is LGHDT, CDR2 YNNKEL, per germline (reference sequence). This CDR3 contains 15 residues. V was pared by 2 bases and J by 2 bases, with 10 bases between. In DNA form, the CDR3 reads TGTGCCAGCAGCCAACGCGGGGTTACCTACAATGAGCAGTTCTTC. Amino acids: CASSQRGVTYNEQFF.

The CDR3 sequence is CASSPSRALGIEQYF. The CDR3 DNA follows: TGTGCCAGCAGCCCTTCCCGGGCACTAGGGATTGAGCAGTACTTC. The V and J genes are TRBV7-6 and TRBJ2-7; tentatively, D is TRBD2 (5 bases). CDR1 is SGHVS, CDR2 FNYEAQ, per germline. Trimming shortened V by 5 bases and J by 7 bases, and 21 bases separated the two germline ends. The CDR3 covers 15 residues.

This chain uses TRBV7-2 with TRBJ2-5; TRBD2 aligns across 12 bases. CDR3 length: 14 amino acids. The J segment lost 4 bases and the V segment lost 3 bases, leaving 0 bases of the junction unmatched. Per the germline V gene, CDR1 is SGHTA and CDR2 is FQGNSA. CDR3 bases: TGTGCCAGCAGCTTGGGACTAGCGGGAGAGACCCAGTACTTC. This gives the protein CASSLGLAGETQYF. Together with reference TRBV7-2 and TRBJ2-5, the CDR3 gives the full variable domain: GAGVSQSPSNKVTEKGKDVELRCDPISGHTALYWYRQSLGQGLEFLIYFQGNSAPDKSGLPSDRFSAERTGGSVSTLTIQRTQQEDSAVYLCASSLGLAGETQYFGPGTRLLVL.

The chain uses TRBV4-2 and TRBJ1-1, with a possible D match to TRBD1 (5 bases). V lost 0 bases, J lost 4 bases, and 12 bases lay in between. Per the germline V gene, CDR1 is LGHNA and CDR2 is YNFKEQ. The CDR3 has 15 residues. As DNA, the CDR3 is TGTGCCAGCAGCCAAGATTCCCAGGGTGGCACTGAAGCTTTCTTT. Translation gives CASSQDSQGGTEAFF.

V usage is TRBV6-4 and J usage is TRBJ1-5; 7 bases match TRBD1. Germline CDR1 MRHNA, CDR2 SNTAGT. With V trimmed by 1 base and J by 5 bases, 8 bases remained unmatched. CDR3 size: 16 residues. The CDR3 nucleotides read TGTGCCAGCAGTGACTGGGGGCACAGGGGTGATCAGCCCCAGCATTTT. Residues: CASSDWGHRGDQPQHF.

This clone has just one count. This chain joins TRBV29-1 and TRBJ2-6, with no clear D. The V end lost 4 bases, the J end lost 1 base, and 5 bases lay between the germline ends. The CDR3 is made up of 13 amino acids. The germline V gene encodes CDR1 SQVTM and CDR2 ANQGSEA. In nucleotides, the CDR3 is TGCAGCGTTGCGAGGTCTGGGGCCAACGTCCTGACTTTC. Amino acids: CSVARSGANVLTF.

The rearrangement joins TRBV2 to TRBJ2-3; TRBD2 aligns across 11 bases. V shed 8 bases, J shed 4 bases, and the junction held 11 bases outside the gene matches. Germline CDR1 SNHLY, CDR2 FYNNEI. The CDR3 covers 16 residues. For the CDR3, the DNA is TGTGCCAGCGGTAGTCATAGCGGGGGGGCAGCAGATACGCAGTATTTT. This translates into CASGSHSGGAADTQYF.

The rearrangement joins TRBV7-2 to TRBJ2-3; TRBD2 aligns across 9 bases. With V trimmed by 5 bases and J by 5 bases, 8 bases remained unmatched. CDR1 SGHTA and CDR2 FQGNSA come from the germline V gene. This CDR3 has 15 amino acids. CDR3 sequence: CASSASGAYGDTQYF. The CDR3 bases are TGTGCCAGCAGCGCTAGCGGGGCTTACGGAGATACGCAGTATTTT.

This clone appeared a single time. This chain links TRBV5-1 with TRBJ1-1; D is possibly TRBD1 (5 bases). From germline, CDR1 is SGHRS and CDR2 YFSETQ. The CDR3 is 15 residues long. V lost 4 bases and J lost 5, with 18 bases in between. The CDR3 coding sequence is TGCGCCAGCAGCCTCCTGACCACTGGGGGGACTGAAGCTTTCTTT. This translates into CASSLLTTGGTEAFF. The entire variable domain, with the rest obtained from reference TRBV5-1 and TRBJ1-1, is as follows: KAGVTQTPRYLIKTRGQQVTLSCSPISGHRSVSWYQQTPGQGLQFLFEYFSETQRNKGNFPGRFSGRQFSNSRSEMNVSTLELGDSALYLCASSLLTTGGTEAFFGQGTRLTVV.

This clone was found once. V is TRBV12-3 or TRBV12-4 and J is TRBJ1-2; D is uncertain. Trimming took 6 bases from V and 5 from J, leaving 7 bases between them. CDR3 size: 11 residues. The CDR3 DNA is TGTGCCAGCAGCTACTCTTATGGCTACACCTTC. It yields the protein CASSYSYGYTF.

The chain employs TRBV28 and TRBJ2-7; D is undetermined. Germline-derived CDR1 and CDR2 are MDHEN and SYDVKM. The germline V and J ends were trimmed by 2 bases and 6 bases, with 11 bases remaining between them. The CDR3 runs to 13 residues. CDR3 region: CASSLGQGGEQYF. DNA of the CDR3: TGTGCCAGCAGTTTAGGGCAAGGTGGCGAGCAGTACTTC.

The chain employs TRBV5-6 and TRBJ1-1, with no clear D. Germline lookup yields CDR1 SGHDT and CDR2 YYEEEE. Trimming removed 1 base at V and 1 base at J, with 5 bases between. This CDR3 spans 13 amino acids. CDR3 residues: CASSLPQNTEAFF. The CDR3 nucleotides read TGTGCCAGCAGCTTGCCCCAGAACACTGAAGCTTTCTTT. The whole variable domain, remainder taken from reference TRBV5-6 and TRBJ1-1, is DAGVTQSPTHLIKTRGQQVTLRCSPKSGHDTVSWYQQALGQGPQFIFQYYEEEERQRGNFPDRFSGHQFPNYSSELNVNALLLGDSALYLCASSLPQNTEAFFGQGTRLTVV.

CDR3 nucleotides: TGTGCCAGCAGTGAATTGCGGGAGGGCCTCAAGCAGTACTTC. It yields the protein CASSELREGLKQYF. The chain uses TRBV2 and TRBJ2-7; TRBD2 agrees at 9 bases. CDR1 is SNHLY, CDR2 FYNNEI, per germline. The CDR3 extends over 14 amino acids. Unmatched junction bases numbered 7, after V lost 2 bases and J lost 8 bases.

The chain combines TRBV2 with TRBJ2-6; a possible D gene is TRBD1 (6 bases). Trimming stripped 6 bases from V and 4 bases from J, with 16 bases between. Germline CDR1 is SNHLY and CDR2 is FYNNEI. The CDR3 contains 16 residues. The CDR3 DNA reads TGTGCCAGCAGACTCGGACTGGGGACAGGGGCCAACGTCCTGACTTTC. Amino acids: CASRLGLGTGANVLTF.

In its sample, this clone was seen once. V and J are TRBV9 and TRBJ2-7; D might be TRBD1 (5 bases). The CDR3 spans 15 residues. V lost 0 bases and J 3 bases, leaving 13 bases between the germline ends. Germline CDR1 SGDLS, CDR2 YYNGEE. Written as DNA, the CDR3 is TGTGCCAGCAGCGTAGGGCAGGGTGGCGGCTACGAGCAGTACTTC. This sequence encodes CASSVGQGGGYEQYF.

This sequence joins TRBV7-9 and TRBJ2-6; a possible D gene is TRBD1 (5 bases). The length of the CDR3 is 15 residues. Trimming cost V 3 bases and J 2 bases, with 8 bases left between them. Germline CDR1 reads SEHNR; CDR2 reads FQNEAQ (reference sequence). CDR3 amino acids: CASSFSGTGANVLTF. The CDR3 DNA is TGTGCCAGCAGCTTCTCAGGGACTGGGGCCAACGTCCTGACTTTC.

The chain recombines TRBV3-1 (or the pseudogene TRBV3-2) with TRBJ1-4; possibly TRBD1 for D (5 bases). Per germline, CDR1 LGHDT and CDR2 YNNKEL (reference sequence). The CDR3 has 13 amino acids. Trimming took 1 base from V and 8 from J, leaving 8 bases between them. Written as DNA, the CDR3 is TGTGCCAGCAGCCAAGTACGGGGGGAAAAACTGTTTTTT. As protein: CASSQVRGEKLFF.

This clone was detected once. This chain connects TRBV20-1 to TRBJ2-1, with 7 nucleotides matching TRBD1. Germline V CDR1 and CDR2: DFQATT, SNEGSKA (reference sequence). This CDR3 is built from 11 residues. J was trimmed by 15 bases and V by 1 base; bases with no gene match: 6. The CDR3 reads CSARGQGSLFF. DNA of the CDR3: TGCAGTGCTAGAGGACAGGGATCTCTGTTCTTC.

The chain employs TRBV7-9 and TRBJ1-6; D ambiguous. The V end lost 5 bases, the J end lost 9 bases, and 11 bases lay between the germline ends. The CDR3 runs to 13 residues. Germline assignment: CDR1 SEHNR and CDR2 FQNEAQ (reference sequence). The DNA of the CDR3 is TGTGCCAGCAGCGCGGAAGGGAGTTCACCCCTCCACTTT. This encodes CASSAEGSSPLHF.

This clone is medium-sized (0.01 to 0.1%) by share. The chain carries TRBV3-1 (or the pseudogene TRBV3-2) and TRBJ1-2, with D maybe TRBD1 (5 bases). This CDR3 comprises 14 residues. CDR1 and CDR2 from the germline V gene are LGHDT and YNNKEL (reference sequence). V lost 1 base and J lost 8, with 14 bases in between. The CDR3 loop is CASSQGSQVKGYTF. The CDR3 DNA sequence: TGTGCCAGCAGCCAAGGGTCACAGGTTAAGGGCTACACCTTC.

The gene calls are TRBV7-2 and TRBJ1-2; maybe TRBD1 (6 bases). CDR1 is SGHTA and CDR2 is FQGNSA in the germline V gene. This CDR3 has 13 amino acids. The germline V and J ends were trimmed by 2 bases and 4 bases, with 8 bases remaining between them. DNA for the CDR3: TGTGCCAGCAGCTTAACAGGGATCTATGGCTACACCTTC. It is translated as CASSLTGIYGYTF.

V gene TRBV6-6 combines with J gene TRBJ2-7; D gene unclear. Germline V gives CDR1 MNHNY, CDR2 SVGAGI (reference sequence). The CDR3 consists of 13 residues. Trimming removed 2 bases at V and 3 bases at J, with 8 bases between. In DNA, the CDR3 is TGTGCCAGCAGTTACGGCGGAAACTACGAGCAGTACTTC. It yields the protein CASSYGGNYEQYF.

The chain combines TRBV27 with TRBJ2-7; D call uncertain. This CDR3 spans 14 amino acids. The germline CDR1 and CDR2 sequences are MNHEY and SMNVEV (reference sequence). V gave up 5 bases and J gave up 2 bases, with 13 bases separating them. Here the CDR3 reads CASSPLVEPYEQYF. The CDR3 DNA reads as TGTGCCAGCAGTCCGTTAGTAGAACCCTACGAGCAGTACTTC.

This clone showed up just a few times. The V gene is TRBV7-3, the J gene TRBJ1-2, with D possibly being TRBD1 (6 bases). The V gene lost 5 bases and the J gene lost 4 bases, with 14 bases spanning the gap. The CDR3 loop spans 14 amino acids. Germline V gene sequence: CDR1 SGHTA, CDR2 FQGTGA. The CDR3 sequence: CASSHLGASYGYTF. For the CDR3, the DNA is TGTGCCAGCAGCCATTTGGGGGCGAGCTATGGCTACACCTTC.

This clone was seen just once. The V gene is TRBV7-2, the J gene TRBJ1-3; 9 nucleotides line up with TRBD1. Germline CDR1 is SGHTA and CDR2 is FQGNSA. This CDR3 contains 16 residues. V dropped 1 base and J dropped 2; count of bases not matched to a gene: 3. The CDR3 loop reads CASSLGYRGPGNTIYF. CDR3 in DNA: TGTGCCAGCAGCTTAGGGTACAGGGGGCCTGGAAACACCATATATTTT.

As for this clone: The sample contains more than one DNA sequence encoding this CDR3. The chain uses TRBV19 and TRBJ2-7, with D perhaps matching TRBD1 (5 bases). The CDR3 spans 12 residues. The germline V gene has CDR1 LNHDA and CDR2 SQIVND (reference sequence). Trimming shortened V by 5 bases and J by 1 base, and 6 bases separated the two germline ends. In DNA form, the CDR3 reads TGTGCCAGTAGTTCAGGGTCCTACGAGCAGTACTTC. It specifies CASSSGSYEQYF.

The V call is TRBV28, the J call TRBJ2-6; 9 positions agree with TRBD1. J was trimmed by 7 bases and V by 5 bases; bases with no gene match: 6. Germline assignment: CDR1 MDHEN and CDR2 SYDVKM. The CDR3 runs 15 residues. The CDR3 DNA reads TGTGCCAGCAGTAAGGGACAGGGAACTGCCAACGTCCTGACTTTC. Residues: CASSKGQGTANVLTF.